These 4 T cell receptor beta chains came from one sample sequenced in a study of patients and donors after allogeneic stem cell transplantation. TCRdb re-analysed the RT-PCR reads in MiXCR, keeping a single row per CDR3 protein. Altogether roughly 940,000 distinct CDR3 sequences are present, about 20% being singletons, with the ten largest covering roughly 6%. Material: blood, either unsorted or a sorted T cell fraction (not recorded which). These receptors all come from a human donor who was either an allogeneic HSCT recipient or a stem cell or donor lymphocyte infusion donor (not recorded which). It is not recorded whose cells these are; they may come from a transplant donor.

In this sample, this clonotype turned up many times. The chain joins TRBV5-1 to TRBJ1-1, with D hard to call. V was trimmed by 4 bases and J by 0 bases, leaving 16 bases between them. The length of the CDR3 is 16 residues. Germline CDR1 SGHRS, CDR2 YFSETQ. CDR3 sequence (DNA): TGCGCCAGCAGCACCTCCAAGCGGGGAATGAACACTGAAGCTTTCTTT. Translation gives CASSTSKRGMNTEAFF. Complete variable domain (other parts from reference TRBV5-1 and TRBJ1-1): KAGVTQTPRYLIKTRGQQVTLSCSPISGHRSVSWYQQTPGQGLQFLFEYFSETQRNKGNFPGRFSGRQFSNSRSEMNVSTLELGDSALYLCASSTSKRGMNTEAFFGQGTRLTVV.

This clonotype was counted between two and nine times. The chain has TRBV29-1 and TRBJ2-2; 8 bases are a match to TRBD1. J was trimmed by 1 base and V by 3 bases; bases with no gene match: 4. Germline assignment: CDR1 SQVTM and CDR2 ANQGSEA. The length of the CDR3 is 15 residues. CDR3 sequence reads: CSVDGGTGNTGELFF. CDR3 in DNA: TGCAGCGTTGATGGTGGGACAGGGAACACCGGGGAGCTGTTTTTT.

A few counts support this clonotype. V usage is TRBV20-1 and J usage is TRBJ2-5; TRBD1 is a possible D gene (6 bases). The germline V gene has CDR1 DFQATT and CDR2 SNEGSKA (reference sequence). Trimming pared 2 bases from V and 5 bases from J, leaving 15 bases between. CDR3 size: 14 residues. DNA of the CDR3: TGCAGTGCTAGAAATCCGGGCAGGGGTGAGACCCAGTACTTC. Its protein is CSARNPGRGETQYF.

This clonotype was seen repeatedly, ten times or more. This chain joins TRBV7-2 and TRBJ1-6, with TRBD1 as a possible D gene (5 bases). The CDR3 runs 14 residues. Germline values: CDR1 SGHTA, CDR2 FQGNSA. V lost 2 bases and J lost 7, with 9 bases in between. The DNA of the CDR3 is TGTGCCAGCAGCTTAAGGGGCCGCAATTCACCCCTCCACTTT. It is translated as CASSLRGRNSPLHF.